These 31 T cell receptor beta chains share one sample of origin, sequenced in a study of molecular identifiers for immune sequencing clone quantification (dated by TCRdb to between 2018 and 2020). Receptor libraries were prepared by PCR. The instrument given in TCRdb is NextSeq 500. TCRdb trimmed public reads at Q25 via fastp, called clones via MiXCR and kept in-frame beta chains. Rows with one shared CDR3 protein collapse into an entry with the most common genes and DNA. Here the sample has about 320,000 distinct CDR3 sequences; 24% occur a single time. The ten top clones hold 0.65% to 0.75% of the sample. The source material was naive CD8+ T cells from blood, with Jurkat cell RNA spiked in. The cell subset or site label corresponds to: FACS-sorted CD8+CD4-CCR7+CD45RA+ naive T cells. The receptors stem from a human donor in good health. Some libraries in this study had Jurkat cell RNA spiked in.

This clonotype showed up many times. The chain carries TRBV7-9 and TRBJ1-4; 7 nucleotides match TRBD1. Germline CDR1 SEHNR, CDR2 FQNEAQ (reference sequence). V lost 5 bases and J lost 4; bases outside the gene matches: 4. The CDR3 runs 14 residues. The CDR3 bases are TGTGCCAGCAGCGAGGGACAGCTTAATGAAAAACTGTTTTTT. Protein sequence: CASSEGQLNEKLFF. Supplemented by reference TRBV7-9 and TRBJ1-4, the full variable domain reads DTGVSQNPRHKITKRGQNVTFRCDPISEHNRLYWYRQTLGQGPEFLTYFQNEAQLEKSRLLSDRFSAERPKGSFSTLEIQRTEQGDSAMYLCASSEGQLNEKLFFGSGTQLSVL.

The sample holds one count of this clonotype. This may be a read error: a much more frequent sequence differs by one nucleotide. The rearrangement uses TRBV12-3 or TRBV12-4 and TRBJ2-2; 10 nucleotides match TRBD2. J lost 2 bases, V lost 0 bases, and 15 bases had no gene match. CDR3 length equals 21 residues. CDR3 region: CASSLALGASGRYHNTGELFF. CDR3 sequence (DNA): TGTGCCAGCAGTTTAGCGCTTGGGGCTAGCGGGAGATATCATAACACCGGGGAGCTGTTTTTT.

Comments on this clonotype: It may be a read error: a sequence one base away is much more abundant. The CDR3 bases are TGTGCCAGCAGCCCCAAGGGCTTCACAAATACGCAGTATTTT. Translated, it gives CASSPKGFTNTQYF. The rearrangement joins TRBV9 to TRBJ2-3; D not resolved. The CDR3 contains 14 residues. Germline-derived CDR1 and CDR2 are SGDLS and YYNGEE.

About this clonotype itself: Since a much larger clone is just one base distant, this may be a read error. The V call is TRBV7-6, the J call TRBJ2-2; maybe TRBD2 (5 bases). The CDR3 loop spans 17 amino acids. Germline V CDR1 and CDR2: SGHVS, FNYEAQ. The CDR3 sequence is CASSFPRRGPNTVELFF. CDR3 bases: TGTGCCAGCAGCTTCCCCAGAAGAGGGCCCAACACCGTGGAGCTGTTTTTT.

This clonotype appeared a few times. The chain is built from TRBV7-9 and TRBJ2-5; D is perhaps TRBD1 or TRBD2 (5 bases each). Trimming left V 4 bases short and J 0 bases short, with 9 bases between. CDR3 length equals 14 residues. The germline V gene has CDR1 SEHNR and CDR2 FQNEAQ (reference sequence). The CDR3 here is CASSSSGHQETQYF. The CDR3 DNA reads TGTGCCAGCAGCTCGTCGGGGCACCAAGAGACCCAGTACTTC.

On this clonotype: Germline is not matched at one junction end, which may reflect a read error. The rearrangement joins TRBV6-5 to TRBJ2-3; unclear D gene. CDR3 size: 18 residues. Germline CDR1 and CDR2: MNHEY and SVGAGI. This chain's CDR3 is CASSNTPTLIFPTNTQYF. Here the CDR3 DNA reads TGTGCCAGCAGTAACACCCCGACACTAATTTTCCCCACAAATACGCAGTATTTT.

A remark on this clonotype: This may stem from a read error, because a much larger clone lies one nucleotide away. The chain links TRBV29-1 to TRBJ2-3, with 8 bases fitting TRBD1. This CDR3 has 17 residues. The germline CDR1 and CDR2 sequences are SQVTM and ANQGSEA. Unmatched junction bases numbered 12, after V lost 3 bases and J lost 1 base. CDR3 residues: CSVDRSVPGGGTDTQYF. The CDR3 region has the DNA TGCAGCGTTGATCGCTCCGTACCAGGGGGCGGCACAGATACGCAGTATTTT.

V and J are TRBV7-9 and TRBJ2-1, with 16 positions matching TRBD2. The J call may be faulty, since TRBJ2-7 better matches the DNA end. Germline CDR1 reads SEHNR; CDR2 reads FQNEAQ (reference sequence). The CDR3 is 16 amino acids. The CDR3 protein is CASSSGTSGRANEQYF. The CDR3 nucleotides are TGTGCCAGCAGCTCCGGGACTAGCGGGAGGGCCAATGAGCAGTACTTC.

Comments on this clonotype: The conserved closing phenylalanine or tryptophan is absent in this CDR3, likely reflecting a read error. This sequence joins TRBV9 and TRBJ1-1, with TRBD1 matching 11 bases. V gave up 0 bases and J gave up 1 base; unmatched junction bases: 8. In germline, CDR1 is SGDLS, CDR2 YYNGEE. The CDR3 loop spans 18 amino acids. The CDR3 loop is CASSVEKRTGGPNTEAFL. CDR3 DNA: TGTGCCAGCAGCGTAGAAAAACGGACAGGGGGCCCGAACACTGAAGCTTTCTTA.

This clonotype was seen more than once but under ten times. The rearrangement links TRBV7-9 to TRBJ2-1; no definite D call. The CDR3 consists of 14 residues. Trimming shortened V by 4 bases and J by 1 base, and 8 bases separated the two germline ends. Germline values: CDR1 SEHNR, CDR2 FQNEAQ (reference sequence). For the CDR3, the DNA is TGTGCCAGCAGCTCCATAACGTCCTACAATGAGCAGTTCTTC. Its protein is CASSSITSYNEQFF.

This clonotype was counted many times. This chain joins TRBV5-4 and TRBJ2-2; D uncertain. Germline CDR1 is SGHNT and CDR2 is YYREEE (reference sequence). The CDR3 spans 13 residues. V lost 1 base to trimming and J lost 6 bases, with 7 bases between them. The CDR3 is CASSLSLAGELFF. The CDR3 DNA reads as TGTGCCAGCAGCTTGTCCCTTGCCGGGGAGCTGTTTTTT.

This clonotype was detected a few times. This sequence joins TRBV27 and TRBJ1-5; the D is unclear. CDR1 MNHEY and CDR2 SMNVEV come from the germline V gene (reference sequence). V was clipped by 0 bases and J by 3 bases, with 6 bases between them. This CDR3 is built from 14 residues. DNA for the CDR3: TGTGCCAGCAGTTTATCGTCAGTCAATCAGCCCCAGCATTTT. The encoded protein is CASSLSSVNQPQHF.

This clonotype was observed many times. The rearrangement uses TRBV13 and TRBJ2-3; D is unclear. V lost 3 bases, J lost 6 bases, and 10 bases lay in between. CDR1 is PRHDT and CDR2 is FYEKMQ in the germline V gene (reference sequence). The CDR3 sequence is 13 residues long. The CDR3 DNA sequence: TGTGCCAGCAGCTTGCCTGGCTTTGATACGCAGTATTTT. Protein product: CASSLPGFDTQYF.

This clonotype showed up just a few times. The chain uses TRBV27 and TRBJ1-2; D is unclear. Trimming left V 2 bases short and J 4 bases short, with 11 bases between. This CDR3 has 14 amino acids. Germline assignment: CDR1 MNHEY and CDR2 SMNVEV (reference sequence). CDR3 loop: CASSLLGLGYGYTF. The CDR3 coding sequence is TGTGCCAGCAGTTTACTGGGCTTGGGCTATGGCTACACCTTC.

This chain connects TRBV2 to TRBJ1-1; tentative D call: TRBD1 (6 bases). Trimming took 11 bases from V and 5 from J, leaving 21 bases between them. Germline V gene sequence: CDR1 SNHLY, CDR2 FYNNEI. This CDR3 region has 14 residues. CDR3 region: CAGKNPGEQTEAFF. The CDR3 DNA reads as TGTGCCGGCAAAAATCCAGGGGAGCAAACTGAAGCTTTCTTT. Filled out from reference TRBV2 and TRBJ1-1, the complete variable domain reads EPEVTQTPSHQVTQMGQEVILRCVPISNHLYFYWYRQILGQKVEFLVSFYNNEISEKSEIFDDQFSVERPDGSNFTLKIRSTKLEDSAMYFCAGKNPGEQTEAFFGQGTRLTVV.

This clonotype has a handful of counts. The chain employs TRBV27 and TRBJ2-6, with D possibly matching TRBD1 (7 bases). The germline gives CDR1 MNHEY, CDR2 SMNVEV (reference sequence). This CDR3 is built from 15 residues. Trimming took off 3 bases at V and 4 bases at J, with 10 bases between the two ends. In nucleotides, the CDR3 is TGTGCCAGCAGTTTCAGGGGGGCCGGGGCCAACGTCCTGACTTTC. Encoded protein: CASSFRGAGANVLTF. Using reference TRBV27 and TRBJ2-6 for the parts outside the CDR3, the full variable domain is EAQVTQNPRYLITVTGKKLTVTCSQNMNHEYMSWYRQDPGLGLRQIYYSMNVEVTDKGDVPEGYKVSRKEKRNFPLILESPSPNQTSLYFCASSFRGAGANVLTFGAGSRLTVL.

This clonotype has a handful of counts. This chain joins TRBV18 and TRBJ2-7; D is perhaps TRBD1 (6 bases). Germline V gene lookup returns CDR1 KGHSH and CDR2 LQKENI. Trimming stripped 3 bases from V and 4 bases from J, with 13 bases between. The CDR3 runs 14 residues. CDR3 amino acids: CASSPGTNKYEQYF. CDR3 coding DNA: TGTGCCAGCTCACCCGGGACAAACAAATACGAGCAGTACTTC.

V gene TRBV2 combines with J gene TRBJ2-3; 12 nucleotides agree with TRBD2. The CDR3 runs 16 residues. Germline assignment: CDR1 SNHLY and CDR2 FYNNEI. The trim removed 0 bases at V and 5 bases at J, leaving 3 bases unmatched. Here the CDR3 reads CASSEAPGLAGDTQYF. The CDR3, as DNA: TGTGCCAGCAGTGAAGCTCCGGGACTAGCGGGAGATACGCAGTATTTT.

This rearrangement joins TRBV5-6 to TRBJ2-1; TRBD1 matches 10 bases. The CDR3 runs 17 residues. CDR1 and CDR2 (germline): SGHDT, YYEEEE. The V gene end was trimmed by 3 bases and the J gene end by 8 bases; junction bases not matched to a gene: 14. The CDR3, as DNA: TGTGCCAGCAGCTCAGCCCGGGACAGGGGCTCCTGGGATGAGCAGTTCTTC. Its translation: CASSSARDRGSWDEQFF. The full variable domain, in which reference TRBV5-6 and TRBJ2-1 provide the parts outside the CDR3, is DAGVTQSPTHLIKTRGQQVTLRCSPKSGHDTVSWYQQALGQGPQFIFQYYEEEERQRGNFPDRFSGHQFPNYSSELNVNALLLGDSALYLCASSSARDRGSWDEQFFGPGTRLTVL.

This clonotype was found a few times. Mismatch with germline at one junction end may stem from a read error. V is TRBV7-7 and J is TRBJ2-7, with D possibly matching TRBD2 (5 bases). This CDR3 is 12 amino acids long. The germline V gene encodes CDR1 SSHAT and CDR2 FNYEAQ (reference sequence). CDR3 nucleotide sequence: TGTGCCAGCAGCTTAAAAGATGGACTCGATCATTTC. It specifies CASSLKDGLDHF.

Here the CDR3 DNA reads TGCAGTGCTAGAAGCAACCCCGGGACTAGCGACTCCTACGAGCAGTACTTC. This encodes CSARSNPGTSDSYEQYF. The chain is built from TRBV20-1 and TRBJ2-7; TRBD2 agrees at 10 bases. Germline loops: CDR1 DFQATT, CDR2 SNEGSKA (reference sequence). V trimming: 2 bases; J trimming: 0 bases; junction bases outside the gene matches: 10. This CDR3 contains 17 residues.

Concerning this clonotype: A much bigger clone sits one base away, suggesting this may be a read error. The chain recombines TRBV6-5 with TRBJ2-3; possibly TRBD1 for D (6 bases). The CDR3 length is 15 residues. Per germline, CDR1 MNHEY and CDR2 SVGAGI. CDR3 DNA sequence: TGTGCCAGCAGTTTTTCCGGGACACACACAGATACGCTGTATTTT. Translating gives CASSFSGTHTDTLYF.

There are a few counts of this clonotype. The chain joins TRBV30 to TRBJ2-5, with D unresolved. V was trimmed by 0 bases and J by 4 bases, leaving 6 bases between them. Germline CDR1 is GTSNPN and CDR2 is SVGIG (reference sequence). The CDR3 runs 12 residues. CDR3 sequence: CAWSVGVETQYF. The DNA for the CDR3 is TGTGCCTGGAGTGTTGGGGTAGAGACCCAGTACTTC.

In its sample, this clonotype was seen many times. The chain uses TRBV7-9 and TRBJ2-2; 8 bases line up with TRBD2. CDR3 size: 18 residues. Trimming cost V 3 bases and J 5 bases; bases outside gene matches: 14. The germline V gene encodes CDR1 SEHNR and CDR2 FQNEAQ (reference sequence). CDR3: CASSFLHRLAGGTGELFF. The CDR3 DNA reads as TGTGCCAGCAGCTTCCTTCACCGACTTGCGGGAGGAACCGGGGAGCTGTTTTTT.

Worth noting for this clonotype: A much larger clone lies a single base off, so this may be a read error. The CDR3 loop reads CASSFQGKAVELFF. CDR3 sequence (DNA): TGTGCCAGCAGTTTTCAGGGTAAAGCCGTGGAGCTGTTTTTT. The V call is TRBV6-5, the J call TRBJ2-2, with a possible D match to TRBD1 (5 bases). V lost 4 bases and J 10 bases, leaving 16 bases between the germline ends. Germline V CDR1 and CDR2: MNHEY, SVGAGI. The CDR3 length is 14 residues.

CDR3 sequence: CASSFESPEQYF. The CDR3 coding sequence is TGTGCCAGCAGCTTTGAGTCCCCGGAGCAGTACTTC. The chain carries TRBV7-9 and TRBJ2-7; no clear D gene. The CDR3 runs to 12 residues. Germline lookup yields CDR1 SEHNR and CDR2 FQNEAQ (reference sequence). Trimming pared 3 bases from V and 7 bases from J, leaving 10 bases between.

This clonotype was picked up a small number of times. V and J are TRBV27 and TRBJ2-7, with D perhaps TRBD2 (6 bases). V was shortened by 3 bases and J by 2 bases, with 14 bases between the two germline ends. The CDR3 contains 15 residues. Germline CDR1 reads MNHEY; CDR2 reads SMNVEV (reference sequence). In DNA, the CDR3 is TGTGCCAGCAGTTTTAATGGCGGGGAGACCTACGAGCAGTACTTC. Its translation: CASSFNGGETYEQYF.

This clonotype was observed many times. The rearrangement joins TRBV20-1 to TRBJ1-1; unclear D gene. V was trimmed by 3 bases and J by 6 bases, leaving 8 bases between them. The V gene's germline CDR1 is DFQATT and CDR2 SNEGSKA (reference sequence). This CDR3 region has 11 residues. The chain's CDR3 is CSARMVAEAFF. The CDR3, as DNA: TGCAGTGCTAGGATGGTGGCTGAAGCTTTCTTT.

The J gene is TRBJ2-1, the V gene TRBV27; TRBD1 aligns across 9 bases. Germline lookup yields CDR1 MNHEY and CDR2 SMNVEV (reference sequence). The length of the CDR3 is 14 residues. The V gene end was trimmed by 4 bases and the J gene end by 10 bases; junction bases not matched to a gene: 8. This CDR3 is CASSWTGEVAEQFF. In DNA, the CDR3 is TGTGCCAGCAGTTGGACAGGGGAGGTCGCGGAGCAGTTCTTC.

This clonotype was picked up a small number of times. The chain recombines TRBV28 with TRBJ2-5; 10 nucleotides line up with TRBD1. The germline CDR1 and CDR2 sequences are MDHEN and SYDVKM. V lost 3 bases and J lost 7; bases outside the gene matches: 8. The CDR3 has 15 residues. CDR3 amino acids: CASSFRTGGLRTQYF. DNA for the CDR3: TGTGCCAGCAGTTTTCGGACAGGGGGTTTGCGGACCCAGTACTTC.

This clonotype was counted at least ten times. This sequence joins TRBV9 and TRBJ2-7; D may be TRBD1 (6 bases). The V end lost 7 bases, the J end lost 2 bases, and 13 bases lay between the germline ends. Germline CDR1 reads SGDLS; CDR2 reads YYNGEE. This CDR3 region has 13 residues. CDR3 residues: CASGNRDPYEQYF. DNA for the CDR3: TGTGCCAGCGGAAACAGGGACCCCTACGAGCAGTACTTC.